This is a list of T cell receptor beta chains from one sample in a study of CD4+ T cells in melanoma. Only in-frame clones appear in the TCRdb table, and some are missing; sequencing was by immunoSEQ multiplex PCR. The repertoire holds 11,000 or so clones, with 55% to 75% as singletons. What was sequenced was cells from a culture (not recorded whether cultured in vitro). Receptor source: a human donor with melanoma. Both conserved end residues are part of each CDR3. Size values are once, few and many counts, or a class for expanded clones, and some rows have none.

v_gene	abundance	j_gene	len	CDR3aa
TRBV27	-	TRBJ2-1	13	CASRPGLNNEQFF
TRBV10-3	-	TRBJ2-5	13	CAIRGAAQETQYF
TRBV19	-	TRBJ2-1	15	CASSRGQGRYNEQFF
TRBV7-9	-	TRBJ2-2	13	CASSRGDTGELFF
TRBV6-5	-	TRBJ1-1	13	CASSRQGNTEAFF
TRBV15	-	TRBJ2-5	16	CATSRAQAGTQETQYF
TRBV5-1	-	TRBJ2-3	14	CASSVDRGPDTQYF
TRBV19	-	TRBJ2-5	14	CASSIRAGVETQYF
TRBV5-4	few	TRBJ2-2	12	CASSGRTGELFF
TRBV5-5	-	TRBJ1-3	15	CASSLAGSSGNTIYF
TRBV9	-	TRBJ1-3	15	CASSPGRTAGNTIYF
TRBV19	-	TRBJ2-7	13	CASSITAGREQYF
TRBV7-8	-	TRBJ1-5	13	CASSLGLALAQHF
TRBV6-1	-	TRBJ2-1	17	CASSEGASGGPYNEQFF
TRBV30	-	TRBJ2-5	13	CAWTARQVGTQYF
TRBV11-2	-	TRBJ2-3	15	CASSLVLPPQGTQYF
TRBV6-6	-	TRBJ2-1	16	CASRNGGLGRMDEQFF
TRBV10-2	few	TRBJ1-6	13	CASKGVSNSPLHF
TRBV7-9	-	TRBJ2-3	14	CASSLGLPTDTQYF
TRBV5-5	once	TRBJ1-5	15	CASSAWTGQGQPQHF
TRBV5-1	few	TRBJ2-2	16	CASSLAAQGAGGELFF
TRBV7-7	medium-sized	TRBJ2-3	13	CASSLARRDTQYF
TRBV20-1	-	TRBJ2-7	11	CSAGGVGEQYF
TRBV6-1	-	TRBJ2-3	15	CASARGQGVTDTQYF
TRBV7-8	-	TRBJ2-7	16	CASSRGLAGVYDEQYF
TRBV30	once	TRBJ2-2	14	CAWSVQAGTGELFF
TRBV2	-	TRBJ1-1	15	CASRSVSWVNTEAFF
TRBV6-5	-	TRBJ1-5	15	CASSPYPMSNQPQHF
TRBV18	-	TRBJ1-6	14	CASSPGGADSPLHF
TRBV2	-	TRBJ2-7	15	CASRVTSGPVYEQYF
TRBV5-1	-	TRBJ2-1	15	CASRPGQGVNNEQFF
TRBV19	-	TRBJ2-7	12	CASSIPGYEQYF
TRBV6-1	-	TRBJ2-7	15	CASRPRLLGVYEQYF
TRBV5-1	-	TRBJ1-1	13	CASSLNPSGSAFF
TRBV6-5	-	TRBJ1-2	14	CASRQRDSNYGYTF
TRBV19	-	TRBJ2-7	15	CASSISSVEYYEQYF
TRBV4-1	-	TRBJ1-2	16	CASSPLQLGTNYGYTF
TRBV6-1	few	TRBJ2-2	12	CASRGLAGELFF
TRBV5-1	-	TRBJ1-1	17	CASSLSAFPDSYTEAFF
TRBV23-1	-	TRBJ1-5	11	CASSQYQPQHF
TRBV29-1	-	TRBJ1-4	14	CSVKTGTTNEKLFF
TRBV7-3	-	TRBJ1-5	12	CASSLAGQPQHF